This T cell receptor beta chain was obtained from a study of T cell changes during pregnancy in multiple sclerosis. The sample holds many counts of this clone. TCRdb keeps only in-frame clones here, not all; method: immunoSEQ multiplex PCR. This table has about 40,000 clones, about 88% appearing once. The TCR originated in a female donor with multiple sclerosis, enrolled in a pregnancy study. The specimen was CD4+ T cells from peripheral blood mononuclear cells, collected in the second trimester of pregnancy.

The CDR3 DNA reads TGTGCCAGCAGCGGGACAGGGTGGGACACTGAAGCTTTCTTT. Amino acids: CASSGTGWDTEAFF. The genes are TRBV7-9 and TRBJ1-1; 9 nucleotides line up with TRBD1. The CDR3 is 14 amino acids. CDR1 and CDR2 from the germline V gene are SEHNR and FQNEAQ (reference sequence). V lost 5 bases to trimming and J lost 3 bases; unmatched junction nucleotides: 4.